This T cell receptor (beta chain) came from a study of T cell repertoires in cytomegalovirus infection. Study overall: It was the public TCR beta signatures that indicated both CMV infection and matching HLA type.

TCRdb called the reads again in MiXCR, with one record for every CDR3 protein. Of approximately 300,000 distinct CDR3 sequences in the sample, 25% to 30% are singletons; the top ten hold about 19%. This clonotype was seen many times. What it binds is unknown. One junction end does not reproduce the germline sequence, and a read error may be involved. Germline values: CDR1 SEHNR, CDR2 FQNEAQ (reference sequence). The CDR3 is 15 amino acids. Source: cultured PBMCs, taken from culture after CMV antigen stimulation. The TCR comes from a human donor in good health (CMV status not recorded). Some clones in this sample may be carry-over from other donors' samples. V gene TRBV7-9 combines with J gene TRBJ2-1; TRBD2 aligns across 11 bases. CDR3 sequence reads: CASSLAGGMYNEQFF. CDR3 sequence (DNA): TGTGCCAGCAGCCTAGCGGGAGGAATGTACAATGAGCAGTTCTTC. The full variable domain, completed using reference TRBV7-9 and TRBJ2-1, is DTGVSQNPRHKITKRGQNVTFRCDPISEHNRLYWYRQTLGQGPEFLTYFQNEAQLEKSRLLSDRFSAERPKGSFSTLEIQRTEQGDSAMYLCASSLAGGMYNEQFFGPGTRLTVL.